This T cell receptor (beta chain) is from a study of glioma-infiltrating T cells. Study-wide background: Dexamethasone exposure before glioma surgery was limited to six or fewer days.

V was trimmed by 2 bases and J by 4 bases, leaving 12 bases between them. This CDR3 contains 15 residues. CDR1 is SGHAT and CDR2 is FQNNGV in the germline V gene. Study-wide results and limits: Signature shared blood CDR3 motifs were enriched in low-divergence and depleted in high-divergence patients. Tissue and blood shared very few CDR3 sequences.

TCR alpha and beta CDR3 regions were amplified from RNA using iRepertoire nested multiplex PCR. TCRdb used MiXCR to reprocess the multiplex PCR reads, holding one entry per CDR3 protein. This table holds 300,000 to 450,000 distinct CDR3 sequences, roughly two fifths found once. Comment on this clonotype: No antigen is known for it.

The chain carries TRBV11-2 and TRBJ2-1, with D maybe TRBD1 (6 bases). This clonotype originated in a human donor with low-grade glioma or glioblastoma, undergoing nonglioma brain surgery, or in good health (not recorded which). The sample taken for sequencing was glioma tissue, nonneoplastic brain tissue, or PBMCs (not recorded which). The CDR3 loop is CASSLQDRDYNEQFF. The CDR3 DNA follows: TGTGCCAGCAGCTTACAGGACAGAGATTACAATGAGCAGTTCTTC.